Here is one T cell receptor (beta chain) with its context. Its antigen is undetermined. The data were obtained in a study of T cell responses to AZD1222 COVID-19 vaccine. Study-level results: Samples come after the peak T cell response, not at day 14. Clonal diversity may have been underestimated in mostly white British donors. Baseline serology detected seropositivity in only 6 or 7 AZD1222 recipients.

Profiled with immunoSEQ multiplex PCR; TCRdb holds only in-frame clones, not every one. The sample holds under 150,000 clones; 88% are singletons and the top ten take about 15%. The source material was peripheral blood, sampled on day 0 of AZD1222 vaccination. This sequence was found in an adult in good health.

The CDR3: CSLPGGENTDTQYF. Here the CDR3 DNA reads TGTTCTCTACCTGGCGGGGAAAACACAGATACGCAGTATTTT. This sequence joins TRBV2 and TRBJ2-3, with TRBD2 as a possible D gene (6 bases). Germline lookup yields CDR1 SNHLY and CDR2 FYNNEI. The CDR3 covers 14 residues. Supplemented by reference TRBV2 and TRBJ2-3, the full variable domain reads EPEVTQTPSHQVTQMGQEVILRCVPISNHLYFYWYRQILGQKVEFLVSFYNNEISEKSEIFDDQFSVERPDGSNFTLKIRSTKLEDSAMYFCSLPGGENTDTQYFGPGTRLTVL.